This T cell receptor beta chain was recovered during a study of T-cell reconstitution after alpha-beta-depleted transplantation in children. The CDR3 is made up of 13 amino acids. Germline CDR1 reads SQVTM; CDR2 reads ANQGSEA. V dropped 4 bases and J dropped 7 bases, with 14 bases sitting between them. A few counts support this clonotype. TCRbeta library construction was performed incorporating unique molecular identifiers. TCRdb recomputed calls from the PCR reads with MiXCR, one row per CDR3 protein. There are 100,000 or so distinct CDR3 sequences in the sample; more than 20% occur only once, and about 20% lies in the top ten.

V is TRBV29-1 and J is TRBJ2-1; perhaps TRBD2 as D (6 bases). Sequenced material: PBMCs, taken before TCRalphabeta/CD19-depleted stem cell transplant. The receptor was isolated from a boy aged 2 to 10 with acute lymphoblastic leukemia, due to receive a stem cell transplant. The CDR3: CSVGGVATNEQFF. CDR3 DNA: TGCAGCGTTGGCGGGGTAGCGACTAATGAGCAGTTCTTC.